These 10 T cell receptor beta chains share one sample of origin, sequenced in a study of shared clonotypes between healthy human individuals. The table came from immunoSEQ multiplex PCR; TCRdb's copy has only in-frame clones and leaves some out. The repertoire includes about 320,000 clones, over 75% of them detected once, and 15% to 20% sits in the top ten. Material: memory CD8+ T cells sorted from blood. The subset denotes: CD45RO+ cells pooled with CCR7-negative TemRA cells. The receptors stem from a man between 18 and 29 years old in good health.

This clone was detected many times. This CDR3 is CASKSTLDSSYEQYF. The CDR3 coding sequence is TGTGCCAGTAAATCAACCCTGGACAGCTCCTACGAGCAGTACTTC. V and J are TRBV2 and TRBJ2-7, with D possibly matching TRBD1 (6 bases). With 9 bases removed from V and 0 bases from J, the gap between germline ends came to 18 bases. This CDR3 comprises 15 residues. Germline V gene lookup returns CDR1 SNHLY and CDR2 FYNNEI.

V usage is TRBV7-9 and J usage is TRBJ2-2; TRBD1 matches at 10 bases. The CDR3 length is 16 residues. J gave up 5 bases and V 4 bases, and 7 bases lay outside the gene matches. In germline, CDR1 is SEHNR, CDR2 FQNEAQ (reference sequence). CDR3 loop: CASSSPRTGGTGELFF. CDR3 sequence (DNA): TGTGCCAGCAGCTCCCCACGGACAGGGGGAACCGGGGAGCTGTTTTTT.

The CDR3 DNA sequence: TGTGCCAGCAGTGAGGGGACAGGGAGTTACCAAGAGACCCAGTACTTC. It translates to CASSEGTGSYQETQYF. The V gene is TRBV6-1, the J gene TRBJ2-5; TRBD1 agrees at 9 bases. CDR3 length equals 16 residues. The V gene's germline CDR1 is MNHNS and CDR2 SASEGT. The V segment lost 3 bases and the J segment 0 bases; nucleotides outside the gene matches: 5.

V usage is TRBV6-1 and J usage is TRBJ2-7; a possible D gene is TRBD1 (6 bases). V lost 2 bases to trimming and J lost 4 bases, with 9 bases between them. The CDR3 loop spans 13 amino acids. CDR1 and CDR2 (germline): MNHNS, SASEGT. CDR3 in amino acids: CASSEIRGYEQYF. The CDR3 DNA reads as TGTGCCAGCAGTGAAATCAGGGGTTACGAGCAGTACTTC.

This chain joins TRBV10-1 and TRBJ1-4; D gene unclear. Germline loops: CDR1 WNHNN, CDR2 SYGVQD (reference sequence). This CDR3 spans 12 amino acids. V lost 8 bases to trimming and J lost 8 bases, with 12 bases between them. Here the CDR3 DNA reads TGCGCCAGCGGTGGTATAAGGGAAAAACTGTTTTTT. As protein: CASGGIREKLFF.

V gene TRBV5-4 combines with J gene TRBJ2-1, with a weak D call TRBD2 (6 bases). V was trimmed by 0 bases and J by 6 bases, leaving 13 bases between them. Germline V gene data show CDR1 as SGHNT and CDR2 as YYREEE (reference sequence). There are 15 residues in the CDR3. CDR3 in amino acids: CASSLGGGILNEQFF. The CDR3, as DNA: TGTGCCAGCAGCTTGGGAGGCGGGATCCTCAATGAGCAGTTCTTC.

This chain links TRBV7-9 with TRBJ2-1; 9 positions agree with TRBD2. The ends lost 4 bases at V and 4 bases at J; junction bases unmatched: 5. This CDR3 has 15 residues. CDR1 and CDR2 (germline): SEHNR, FQNEAQ (reference sequence). The chain's CDR3 is CASSSGLALYNEQFF. The CDR3 nucleotides read TGTGCCAGCAGCTCTGGACTAGCGCTTTACAATGAGCAGTTCTTC.

This sequence joins TRBV2 and TRBJ1-1; no clear D gene. V dropped 6 bases and J dropped 4 bases, with 15 bases sitting between them. This CDR3 region has 14 residues. The germline V gene encodes CDR1 SNHLY and CDR2 FYNNEI. The CDR3 spells CASRREEGFTEAFF. Written as DNA, the CDR3 is TGTGCCAGCAGGAGGGAGGAAGGTTTCACTGAAGCTTTCTTT.

The chain has TRBV28 and TRBJ1-1; tentatively, D is TRBD1 (5 bases). Germline-derived CDR1 and CDR2 are MDHEN and SYDVKM. Trimming took off 6 bases at V and 1 base at J, with 12 bases between the two ends. CDR3 length equals 14 residues. Here the CDR3 reads CASSLGGGNTEAFF. In DNA form, the CDR3 reads TGTGCCAGCAGCCTCGGCGGGGGGAACACTGAAGCTTTCTTT.

The chain combines TRBV7-9 with TRBJ1-1; D not certain. V gave up 1 base and J gave up 6 bases, with 9 bases separating them. This CDR3 has 13 residues. Germline lookup yields CDR1 SEHNR and CDR2 FQNEAQ (reference sequence). CDR3 nucleotide sequence: TGTGCCAGCAGCTTAGTCGGTTCCCCTGAAGCTTTCTTT. Amino acids: CASSLVGSPEAFF.